Below, 21 T cell receptor beta chains from the same sample are listed, as sequenced in a study of T cell clones after liver transplantation. Clones were read by immunoSEQ multiplex PCR, and TCRdb kept only the in-frame ones, dropping some. Among 65,000 to 80,000 clones listed, 75% to 90% were seen once. The specimen was CD4+ T cells from blood, collected at the 22-month timepoint. These TCRs come from a human patient who received a liver transplant. Some T cells may originate from the graft donor.

V and J are TRBV2 and TRBJ1-1, with D possibly TRBD1 on 5 matching bases. The V gene's germline CDR1 is SNHLY and CDR2 FYNNEI. This CDR3 is 15 amino acids long. Trimming pared 5 bases from V and 2 bases from J, leaving 15 bases between. In nucleotides, the CDR3 is TGTGCCAGCAGTCCAATCCGGGGGGGTAACACTGAAGCTTTCTTT. This gives the protein CASSPIRGGNTEAFF.

The chain employs TRBV6-5 and TRBJ1-2; D unresolved. Between the trimmed V and J ends, which lost 5 bases and 8 bases, there was a span of 15 bases. This CDR3 has 13 residues. Germline CDR1 and CDR2: MNHEY and SVGAGI. Here the CDR3 reads CASSLSGTGGYTF. CDR3 coding DNA: TGTGCCAGCAGTCTGTCAGGAACGGGAGGCTACACCTTC.

The rearrangement joins TRBV6-4 to TRBJ2-1, with D possibly TRBD1 on 6 matching bases. The CDR3 length is 13 residues. V shed 5 bases and J shed 9 bases, with 14 bases lying between them. Germline CDR1 reads MRHNA; CDR2 reads SNTAGT. Here the CDR3 DNA reads TGTGCCAGCAGTATACAGGGTCAGGCTGAGCAGTTCTTC. Residues: CASSIQGQAEQFF.

This rearrangement joins TRBV7-6 to TRBJ2-5, with D perhaps TRBD2 (6 bases). The CDR3 runs to 15 residues. With 3 bases removed from V and 5 bases from J, the gap between germline ends came to 16 bases. The V gene's germline CDR1 is SGHVS and CDR2 FNYEAQ. The CDR3 is CASSLRDSWLETQYF. Here the CDR3 DNA reads TGTGCCAGCAGCTTGAGGGACTCCTGGCTTGAGACCCAGTACTTC.

V and J are TRBV2 and TRBJ2-2, with 7 bases fitting TRBD1. CDR3 length equals 13 residues. Germline V CDR1 and CDR2: SNHLY, FYNNEI. Trimming cost V 5 bases and J 6 bases; bases outside gene matches: 3. The CDR3 is CASSLQGAGELFF. DNA of the CDR3: TGTGCCAGCAGTCTTCAGGGGGCCGGGGAGCTGTTTTTT.

The V and J genes are TRBV2 and TRBJ1-2, with 8 bases matching TRBD1. The trim removed 7 bases at V and 4 bases at J, leaving 14 bases unmatched. Germline values: CDR1 SNHLY, CDR2 FYNNEI. CDR3 length equals 16 residues. The DNA for the CDR3 is TGTGCCAGCACGGATCGGCCAGGGGGCGCGGGCTATGGCTACACCTTC. It encodes CASTDRPGGAGYGYTF.

This clone was recorded a few times. The chain links TRBV4-2 to TRBJ2-2, with D uncertain. The CDR3 totals 15 residues. Germline V gene lookup returns CDR1 LGHNA and CDR2 YNFKEQ. V was cut by 0 bases and J by 2 bases, with 7 bases left in between. The CDR3 sequence: CASSQESTNTGELFF. CDR3 DNA: TGTGCCAGCAGCCAAGAAAGCACTAACACCGGGGAGCTGTTTTTT.

V and J are TRBV6-5 and TRBJ2-7; D may be TRBD1 or TRBD2 (5 bases each). V gave up 5 bases and J gave up 2 bases, with 10 bases separating them. The CDR3 covers 13 residues. Germline-derived CDR1 and CDR2 are MNHEY and SVGAGI. The CDR3 protein is CASSKGRTYEQYF. DNA for the CDR3: TGTGCCAGCAGTAAGGGACGGACCTACGAGCAGTACTTC.

This chain uses TRBV29-1 with TRBJ1-1; D remains unclear. The CDR3 runs 13 residues. V gave up 4 bases and J gave up 3 bases, with 12 bases separating them. Germline V gene sequence: CDR1 SQVTM, CDR2 ANQGSEA. CDR3 DNA sequence: TGCAGCGTTGGCAGAGACCGCGACACTGAAGCTTTCTTT. Amino acid sequence: CSVGRDRDTEAFF.

This clone was found a few times. The rearrangement uses TRBV6-1 and TRBJ2-2; D gene uncertain. Germline CDR1 reads MNHNS; CDR2 reads SASEGT. The CDR3 runs 14 residues. V lost 4 bases, J lost 5 bases, and 11 bases lay in between. CDR3 sequence: CASSANPRTGELFF. The DNA of the CDR3 is TGTGCCAGCAGTGCTAACCCCCGGACCGGGGAGCTGTTTTTT.

V gene TRBV27 combines with J gene TRBJ2-7; D is undetermined. Germline loops: CDR1 MNHEY, CDR2 SMNVEV (reference sequence). CDR3 length: 15 residues. V was clipped by 5 bases and J by 6 bases, with 20 bases between them. CDR3 DNA sequence: TGTGCCAGCAGTATTCGGGTCGGGCGGATGATCGAGCAGTACTTC. It encodes CASSIRVGRMIEQYF.

The chain recombines TRBV9 with TRBJ2-2; D possibly uses TRBD1 or TRBD2 (5 bases each). Between the trimmed V and J ends, which lost 0 bases and 2 bases, there was a span of 11 bases. Germline-derived CDR1 and CDR2 are SGDLS and YYNGEE. The CDR3 is 16 amino acids. This CDR3 is CASSVGGGGNTGELFF. CDR3 coding DNA: TGTGCCAGCAGCGTAGGGGGCGGAGGCAACACCGGGGAGCTGTTTTTT.

The genes are TRBV27 and TRBJ2-7; 10 nucleotides line up with TRBD1. Germline V gene lookup returns CDR1 MNHEY and CDR2 SMNVEV (reference sequence). With V trimmed by 6 bases and J by 4 bases, 9 bases remained unmatched. The CDR3 runs 15 residues. The CDR3 DNA follows: TGTGCCAGCAGCTCCGGGACAGGGGAGTGGTACGAGCAGTACTTC. Its translation: CASSSGTGEWYEQYF.

The chain couples TRBV7-6 to TRBJ2-7; perhaps TRBD2 as D (7 bases). The V gene lost 1 base and the J gene lost 7 bases, with 14 bases spanning the gap. The CDR3 covers 14 residues. Germline CDR1 SGHVS, CDR2 FNYEAQ. CDR3 DNA sequence: TGTGCCAGCAGCTTAGACAGGGAGGGACGGGAGCAGTACTTC. It codes for CASSLDREGREQYF.

The chain recombines TRBV7-9 with TRBJ2-5; either TRBD1 or TRBD2 may fit D (5 bases each). This CDR3 has 15 residues. Germline V lookup: CDR1 SEHNR, CDR2 FQNEAQ (reference sequence). The germline V and J ends were trimmed by 5 bases and 4 bases, with 17 bases remaining between them. The CDR3 reads CASSKPGPQGETQYF. The CDR3 coding sequence is TGTGCCAGCAGCAAACCGGGACCCCAGGGAGAGACCCAGTACTTC.

This chain connects TRBV5-4 to TRBJ2-1, with D maybe TRBD2 (7 bases). V dropped 1 base and J dropped 0 bases, with 11 bases sitting between them. Germline V gene lookup returns CDR1 SGHNT and CDR2 YYREEE (reference sequence). The CDR3 spans 16 residues. The CDR3 bases are TGTGCCAGCAGCTTGAGGGGGGGTCGCTCCTACAATGAGCAGTTCTTC. Translating gives CASSLRGGRSYNEQFF.

V is TRBV4-3 and J is TRBJ2-1; TRBD2 agrees at 10 bases. V lost 4 bases, J lost 5 bases, and 5 bases stayed unmatched. The V gene's germline CDR1 is LGHNA and CDR2 YSLEER. The CDR3 totals 15 residues. For the CDR3, the DNA is TGCGCCAGCAGCCTAAGGACTAGCGGAAACAATGAGCAGTTCTTC. This sequence encodes CASSLRTSGNNEQFF.

The J gene is TRBJ2-3, the V gene TRBV2, with TRBD2 as a possible D gene (6 bases). In germline, CDR1 is SNHLY, CDR2 FYNNEI. CDR3 length equals 15 residues. The V end lost 6 bases, the J end lost 4 bases, and 17 bases lay between the germline ends. This CDR3 reads CASRNSAPGADTQYF. The CDR3 DNA reads TGTGCCAGCAGAAATAGCGCCCCGGGGGCAGATACGCAGTATTTT.

This clone was seen only once. This chain links TRBV11-3 with TRBJ2-1; either TRBD1 or TRBD2 may supply D (5 bases each). The CDR3 loop spans 14 amino acids. Per the germline V gene, CDR1 is SGHNT and CDR2 is YENEEA. V was clipped by 5 bases and J by 8 bases, with 16 bases between them. Here the CDR3 DNA reads TGTGCCAGCAGCAGACGAGGGATGGGGGATGAGCAGTTCTTC. Encoded protein: CASSRRGMGDEQFF.

The chain is built from TRBV9 and TRBJ2-7; 8 bases map to TRBD1. Looked up from germline, CDR1 is SGDLS and CDR2 is YYNGEE. The CDR3 runs to 17 residues. V trimming: 0 bases; J trimming: 6 bases; junction bases outside the gene matches: 14. The CDR3 is CASSVGSARTGFFEQYF. The DNA of the CDR3 is TGTGCCAGCAGCGTAGGTTCGGCCCGGACAGGGTTTTTCGAGCAGTACTTC. The entire variable domain, with the rest obtained from reference TRBV9 and TRBJ2-7, is as follows: DSGVTQTPKHLITATGQRVTLRCSPRSGDLSVYWYQQSLDQGLQFLIQYYNGEERAKGNILERFSAQQFPDLHSELNLSSLELGDSALYFCASSVGSARTGFFEQYFGPGTRLTVT.

There are a few counts of this clone. The chain joins TRBV19 to TRBJ1-1; tentatively, D is TRBD1 (6 bases). This CDR3 spans 14 amino acids. Deletions cut 3 bases from V and 0 bases from J, with 8 bases between. The germline CDR1 and CDR2 sequences are LNHDA and SQIVND (reference sequence). CDR3 sequence reads: CASSIQGMNTEAFF. CDR3 in DNA: TGTGCCAGTAGTATTCAGGGGATGAACACTGAAGCTTTCTTT.